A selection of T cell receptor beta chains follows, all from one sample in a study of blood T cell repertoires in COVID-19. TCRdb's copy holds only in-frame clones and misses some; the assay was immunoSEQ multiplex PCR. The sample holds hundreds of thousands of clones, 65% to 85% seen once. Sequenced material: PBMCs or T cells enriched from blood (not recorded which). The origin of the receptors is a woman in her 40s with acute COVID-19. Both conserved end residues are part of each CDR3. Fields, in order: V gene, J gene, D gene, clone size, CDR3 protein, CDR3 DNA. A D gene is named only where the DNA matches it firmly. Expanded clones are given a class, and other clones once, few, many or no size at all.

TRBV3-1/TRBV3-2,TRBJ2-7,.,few,CASSRTVYEQYF,TGTGCCAGCAGCCGGACAGTTTACGAGCAGTACTTC
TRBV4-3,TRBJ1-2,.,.,CASSLGNRAGDGYTF,TGCGCCAGCAGCCTTGGGAACAGGGCCGGGGATGGCTACACCTTC
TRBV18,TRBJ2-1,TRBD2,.,CASSQTSGLGNRDNEQFF,TGTGCCAGCTCACAGACTAGCGGGTTGGGGAACCGGGACAATGAGCAGTTCTTC
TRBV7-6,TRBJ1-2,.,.,CASSLEEGGYGYTF,TGTGCCAGCAGCTTAGAGGAGGGCGGCTATGGCTACACCTTC
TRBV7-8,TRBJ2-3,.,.,CASSRLRYDTQYF,TGTGCCAGCAGCCGCCTGAGATACGATACGCAGTATTTT
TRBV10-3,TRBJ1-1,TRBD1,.,CATIGTGALNTEAFF,TGTGCCACCATCGGGACAGGGGCGTTGAACACTGAAGCTTTCTTT
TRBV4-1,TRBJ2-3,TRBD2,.,CASSRIAAGGPLDTQYF,TGCGCCAGCAGCCGGATAGCGGCGGGAGGCCCTTTGGATACGCAGTATTTT
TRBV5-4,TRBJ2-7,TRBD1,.,CASSPGTDHPSEEQYF,TGTGCCAGCAGCCCTGGGACAGATCATCCCTCGGAGGAGCAGTACTTC
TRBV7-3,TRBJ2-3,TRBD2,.,CASSIGLAPSTDTQYF,TGTGCCAGCAGCATTGGACTAGCACCTAGCACAGATACGCAGTATTTT
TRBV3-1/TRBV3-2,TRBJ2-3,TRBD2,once,CASSLLAGDTDTQYF,TGTGCCAGCAGCCTACTAGCGGGAGATACAGATACGCAGTATTTT
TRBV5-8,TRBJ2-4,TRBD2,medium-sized,CASSLRGDIQYF,TGTGCCAGCAGCTTGCGGGGGGACATTCAGTACTTC
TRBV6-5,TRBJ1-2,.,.,CASTRREGHGYTF,TGTGCCAGCACCCGGCGAGAGGGCCATGGCTACACCTTC
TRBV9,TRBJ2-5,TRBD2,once,CASSVAAGGPGDETQYF,TGTGCCAGCAGCGTAGCGGCGGGGGGGCCAGGGGACGAGACCCAGTACTTC
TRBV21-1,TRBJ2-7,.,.,CASIMDRRSSYEQYF,TGTGCCAGCATTATGGACAGGAGGAGCTCCTACGAGCAGTACTTC
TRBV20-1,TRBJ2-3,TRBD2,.,CSASPLSGASTDTQYF,TGCAGTGCAAGTCCCCTCAGCGGGGCTAGCACAGATACGCAGTATTTT
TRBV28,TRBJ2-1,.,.,CASNRGRVSYNEQFF,TGTGCCAGCAATCGTGGCAGGGTCTCCTACAATGAGCAGTTCTTC
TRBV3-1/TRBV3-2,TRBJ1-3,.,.,CASSRKRTSGNTIYF,TGTGCCAGCAGCCGAAAGCGGACCTCTGGAAACACCATATATTTT
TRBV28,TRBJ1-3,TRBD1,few,CASSFFGTGRSGNTIYF,TGTGCCAGCAGTTTCTTTGGGACAGGTCGCTCTGGAAACACCATATATTTT
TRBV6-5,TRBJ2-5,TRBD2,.,CASSLAGGQETQYF,TGTGCCAGCAGCTTAGCGGGGGGCCAAGAGACCCAGTACTTC
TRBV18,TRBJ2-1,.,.,CASSPDRLSSYNEQFF,TGTGCCAGCTCACCAGACAGGCTTAGCTCCTACAATGAGCAGTTCTTC
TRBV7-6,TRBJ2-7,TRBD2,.,CASRPTSGGAYEQYF,TGTGCCAGCAGGCCAACTAGCGGGGGGGCCTACGAGCAGTACTTC
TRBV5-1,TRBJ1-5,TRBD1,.,CASSLGLQGFPQPQHF,TGCGCCAGCAGCTTGGGGCTACAGGGGTTTCCCCAGCCCCAGCATTTT
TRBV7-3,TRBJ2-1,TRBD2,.,CASSIPSGIGNNEQFF,TGTGCCAGCAGCATCCCAAGCGGGATAGGGAACAATGAGCAGTTCTTC
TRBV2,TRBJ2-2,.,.,CASRRQTANTGELFF,TGTGCCAGCAGGCGACAGACCGCGAACACCGGGGAGCTGTTTTTT
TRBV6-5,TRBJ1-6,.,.,CASSYQNSPLHF,TGTGCCAGCAGTTACCAAAATTCACCCCTCCACTTT
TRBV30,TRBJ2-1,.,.,CAWSPQSYEQFF,TGTGCCTGGAGTCCCCAGTCATACGAGCAGTTCTTC
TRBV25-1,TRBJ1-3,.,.,CASSPVGAGNTIYF,TGTGCCAGCAGTCCTGTGGGGGCGGGAAACACCATATATTTT
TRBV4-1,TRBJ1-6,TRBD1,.,CASSHTIYRGRNSPLHF,TGCGCCAGCAGCCACACAATTTACAGGGGTAGGAATTCACCCCTCCACTTT
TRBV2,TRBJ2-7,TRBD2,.,CASMNSGRAGGEQYF,TGTGCCAGCATGAATAGCGGGAGGGCCGGAGGTGAGCAGTACTTC
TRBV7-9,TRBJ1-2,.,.,CASSLETVYGYTF,TGTGCCAGCAGCTTAGAAACAGTCTATGGCTACACCTTC
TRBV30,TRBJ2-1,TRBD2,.,CAWSRLAGAYNEQFF,TGTGCCTGGAGCCGCCTAGCGGGGGCTTACAATGAGCAGTTCTTC
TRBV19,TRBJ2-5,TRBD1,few,CASSSRQGPMGTQYF,TGTGCCAGTAGTTCCAGACAGGGACCAATGGGGACCCAGTACTTC
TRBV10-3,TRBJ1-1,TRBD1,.,CAIRGQGAGNTEAFF,TGTGCCATCAGGGGACAGGGGGCCGGGAACACTGAAGCTTTCTTT
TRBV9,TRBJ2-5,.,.,CASSVRGQETQYF,TGTGCCAGCAGCGTACGGGGTCAAGAGACCCAGTACTTC
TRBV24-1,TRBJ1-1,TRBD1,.,CATSEATGGPYRFF,TGTGCCACCAGTGAGGCAACAGGGGGTCCATATCGCTTCTTT
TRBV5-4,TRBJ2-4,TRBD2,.,CASSTGLAGDRYF,TGTGCCAGCAGCACCGGACTAGCCGGTGATCGGTACTTC
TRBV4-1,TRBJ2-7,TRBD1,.,CASSLGQLSSYEQYF,TGCGCCAGCAGCCTGGGACAGCTAAGCTCCTACGAGCAGTACTTC